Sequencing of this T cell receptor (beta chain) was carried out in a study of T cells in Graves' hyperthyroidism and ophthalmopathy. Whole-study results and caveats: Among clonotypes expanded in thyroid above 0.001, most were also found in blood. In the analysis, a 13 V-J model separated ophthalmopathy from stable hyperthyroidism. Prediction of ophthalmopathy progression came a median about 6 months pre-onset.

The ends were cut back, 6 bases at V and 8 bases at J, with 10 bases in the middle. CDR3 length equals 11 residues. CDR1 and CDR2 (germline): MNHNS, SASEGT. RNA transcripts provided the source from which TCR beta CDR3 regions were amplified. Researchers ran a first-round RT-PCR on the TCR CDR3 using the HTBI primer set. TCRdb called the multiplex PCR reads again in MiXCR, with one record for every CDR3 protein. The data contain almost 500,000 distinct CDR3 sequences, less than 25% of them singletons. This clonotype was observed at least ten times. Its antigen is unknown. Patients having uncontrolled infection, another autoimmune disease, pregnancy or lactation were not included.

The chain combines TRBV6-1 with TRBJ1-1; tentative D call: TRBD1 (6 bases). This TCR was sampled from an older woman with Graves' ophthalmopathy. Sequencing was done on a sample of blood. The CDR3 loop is CASRTGREAFF. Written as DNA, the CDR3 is TGTGCCAGCAGAACAGGGAGGGAAGCTTTCTTT.